Below, 22 T cell receptor beta chains from the same sample are listed, as sequenced in a study of T-cell memory formation after mild COVID-19. TCRdb re-analysed the 5' RACE reads in MiXCR, keeping a single row per CDR3 protein. The sample yields about 430,000 distinct CDR3 sequences, roughly 17% seen once. Sequencing input: PBMCs or a T cell subset sorted from them (not recorded which). These receptors were collected from a man between 18 and 35 years old who had mild COVID-19 (a few samples of this study predate the infection). Cell type and time point are not known.

The V call is TRBV7-2, the J call TRBJ2-5; D assignment may be TRBD1 or TRBD2 (6 bases each). Germline V CDR1 and CDR2: SGHTA, FQGNSA. V shed 4 bases and J shed 7 bases, with 19 bases lying between them. This CDR3 has 15 residues. CDR3 nucleotide sequence: TGTGCCAGCAGCTCACAGGGCGGGGCGCTCGGGACCCAGTACTTC. Protein: CASSSQGGALGTQYF.

DNA for the CDR3: TGTGCCAGCAGTTGGACAGGGGGCGGGTATGAGCAGTTCTTC. Amino acid sequence: CASSWTGGGYEQFF. This chain uses TRBV25-1 with TRBJ2-1; 11 bases map to TRBD1. V gave up 5 bases and J gave up 8 bases; unmatched junction bases: 5. The CDR3 contains 14 residues. CDR1 is MGHDK and CDR2 is SYGVNS in the germline V gene.

This clonotype was found a few times. The CDR3: CASSPPGLAGAPHEQFF. CDR3 coding DNA: TGTGCCAGCAGCCCGCCGGGACTAGCGGGGGCCCCCCATGAGCAGTTCTTC. J is TRBJ2-1 and V is TRBV7-2; 14 bases fit TRBD2. CDR3 length: 17 residues. The germline V gene encodes CDR1 SGHTA and CDR2 FQGNSA. V lost 5 bases, J lost 8 bases, and 11 bases stayed unmatched. The whole variable domain, remainder taken from reference TRBV7-2 and TRBJ2-1, is GAGVSQSPSNKVTEKGKDVELRCDPISGHTALYWYRQSLGQGLEFLIYFQGNSAPDKSGLPSDRFSAERTGGSVSTLTIQRTQQEDSAVYLCASSPPGLAGAPHEQFFGPGTRLTVL.

V usage is TRBV11-2 and J usage is TRBJ1-3, with TRBD1 identical over 7 bases. Trimming cost V 5 bases and J 0 bases; bases outside gene matches: 10. The CDR3 has 17 amino acids. The germline CDR1 and CDR2 sequences are SGHAT and FQNNGV. For the CDR3, the DNA is TGTGCCAGCAGCGCACGTCGGACAGGCAACTCTGGAAACACCATATATTTT. Its protein is CASSARRTGNSGNTIYF.

This clonotype was recorded at least ten times. The chain uses TRBV7-2 and TRBJ1-1; a possible D gene is TRBD1 (6 bases). V lost 2 bases and J lost 1, with 8 bases in between. Germline V lookup: CDR1 SGHTA, CDR2 FQGNSA. The CDR3 loop spans 14 amino acids. CDR3 sequence (DNA): TGTGCCAGCAGCTTATTAGGGGGGAACACTGAAGCTTTCTTT. This translates into CASSLLGGNTEAFF.

The CDR3 nucleotides are TGTGCCAGCAGCAACCCGACAAGCTCTGGGGCCAACGTCCTGACTTTC. Its translation: CASSNPTSSGANVLTF. The V gene is TRBV7-9, the J gene TRBJ2-6; D is uncertain. The ends were cut back, 5 bases at V and 0 bases at J, with 11 bases in the middle. Germline loops: CDR1 SEHNR, CDR2 FQNEAQ (reference sequence). The CDR3 runs to 16 residues.

This chain uses TRBV5-1 with TRBJ2-5; D perhaps matches TRBD1 (6 bases). The ends were cut back, 2 bases at V and 7 bases at J, with 15 bases in the middle. The germline V gene encodes CDR1 SGHRS and CDR2 YFSETQ. The CDR3 covers 14 residues. The CDR3 is CASSLSGTTRTQYF. The CDR3 coding sequence is TGCGCCAGCAGCTTATCAGGGACAACCCGGACCCAGTACTTC.

In its sample, this clonotype was seen a few times. The chain employs TRBV6-5 and TRBJ2-5, with D possibly being TRBD2 (5 bases). This CDR3 has 15 amino acids. V was pared by 0 bases and J by 1 base, with 9 bases between. Per the germline V gene, CDR1 is MNHEY and CDR2 is SVGAGI. CDR3 sequence reads: CASSYSGASQETQYF. The CDR3 region has the DNA TGTGCCAGCAGTTACTCGGGAGCTTCCCAAGAGACCCAGTACTTC.

The chain has TRBV29-1 and TRBJ2-4; unclear D gene. Germline CDR1 is SQVTM and CDR2 is ANQGSEA. The V end was cut by 4 bases, the J end by 6 bases, with 10 bases between. CDR3 length: 12 amino acids. For the CDR3, the DNA is TGCAGCGTTGGATTAACTGGAAACATTCAGTACTTC. Its protein is CSVGLTGNIQYF. Complete variable domain (other parts from reference TRBV29-1 and TRBJ2-4): SAVISQKPSRDICQRGTSLTIQCQVDSQVTMMFWYRQQPGQSLTLIATANQGSEATYESGFVIDKFPISRPNLTFSTLTVSNMSPEDSSIYLCSVGLTGNIQYFGAGTRLSVL.

This clonotype occurred a few times. The chain uses TRBV20-1 and TRBJ2-4; no clear D gene. This CDR3 region has 13 residues. CDR1 DFQATT and CDR2 SNEGSKA come from the germline V gene (reference sequence). The V end was cut by 6 bases, the J end by 6 bases, with 15 bases between. CDR3 in DNA: TGCAGTGCCCCACGAGAGTCCAGAAACATTCAGTACTTC. Translation gives CSAPRESRNIQYF.

This clonotype occurred a few times. The chain couples TRBV7-2 to TRBJ1-3; tentatively, D is TRBD1 (5 bases). CDR3 length equals 14 residues. Trimming pared 5 bases from V and 2 bases from J, leaving 10 bases between. Germline assignment: CDR1 SGHTA and CDR2 FQGNSA. This chain's CDR3 is CASSKWGAGNTIYF. The CDR3 coding sequence is TGTGCCAGCAGCAAGTGGGGGGCTGGAAACACCATATATTTT.

About this clonotype itself: A read error is possible here, since a much larger clone lies one base away. The gene calls are TRBV6-2 or TRBV6-3 and TRBJ2-3; D is possibly TRBD1 (6 bases). This CDR3 has 15 residues. Germline assignment: CDR1 MNHEY and CDR2 SVGEGT. V was pared by 2 bases and J by 9 bases, with 18 bases between. The CDR3 coding sequence is TGTGCCAGCAGTTACGAAGGGGGAACCCCATGGACGCAGTATTTT. Translating it yields CASSYEGGTPWTQYF.

The rearrangement links TRBV7-2 to TRBJ1-5; D gene ambiguous. V shed 5 bases and J shed 7 bases, with 9 bases lying between them. This CDR3 is 12 amino acids long. Germline V lookup: CDR1 SGHTA, CDR2 FQGNSA. Written as DNA, the CDR3 is TGTGCCAGCAGCGCCCTGGCCCAGCCCCAGCATTTT. Amino acid sequence: CASSALAQPQHF. Complete variable domain (other parts from reference TRBV7-2 and TRBJ1-5): GAGVSQSPSNKVTEKGKDVELRCDPISGHTALYWYRQSLGQGLEFLIYFQGNSAPDKSGLPSDRFSAERTGGSVSTLTIQRTQQEDSAVYLCASSALAQPQHFGDGTRLSIL.

There are a few counts of this clonotype. V usage is TRBV11-2 and J usage is TRBJ1-1; 7 bases fit TRBD1. This CDR3 contains 15 residues. The germline V gene has CDR1 SGHAT and CDR2 FQNNGV. The V gene end was trimmed by 7 bases and the J gene end by 1 base; junction bases not matched to a gene: 9. The CDR3 spells CASINKDRQNTEAFF. The CDR3 nucleotides are TGTGCCAGCATTAACAAGGACAGGCAGAACACTGAAGCTTTCTTT.

The CDR3 DNA reads TGTGCCAGCAGTCCCTCGATAAGAAGGGAGACCCAGTACTTC. It yields the protein CASSPSIRRETQYF. V gene TRBV6-5 combines with J gene TRBJ2-5; D is unresolved. The CDR3 has 14 residues. The V end was cut by 5 bases, the J end by 5 bases, with 15 bases between. Germline V gene sequence: CDR1 MNHEY, CDR2 SVGAGI.

This clonotype has only a few counts. The chain joins TRBV18 to TRBJ2-1; 7 nucleotides align to TRBD1. The CDR3 loop spans 14 amino acids. In germline, CDR1 is KGHSH, CDR2 LQKENI. After removal of 6 bases from V and 9 bases from J, the junction contained 11 bases not matched to a gene. The CDR3 DNA sequence: TGTGCCAGCTCGTTCACAGGGGTGGATGGTGAGCAGTTCTTC. The encoded protein is CASSFTGVDGEQFF.

This clonotype showed up many times. The J gene is TRBJ1-1, the V gene TRBV29-1, with TRBD1 as a possible D gene (5 bases). Trimming cost V 4 bases and J 0 bases, with 15 bases left between them. This CDR3 region has 15 residues. Germline V gene lookup returns CDR1 SQVTM and CDR2 ANQGSEA. CDR3 protein: CSVGAGWGMNTEAFF. The CDR3 region has the DNA TGCAGCGTTGGGGCAGGGTGGGGGATGAACACTGAAGCTTTCTTT.

The V and J genes are TRBV28 and TRBJ2-2; a possible D gene is TRBD1 (5 bases). The V and J ends lost 8 bases and 1 base respectively, with 8 bases between them. The CDR3 spans 13 residues. CDR1 MDHEN and CDR2 SYDVKM come from the germline V gene. The DNA for the CDR3 is TGTGCCAGCCCCGACAGGAACACCGGGGAGCTGTTTTTT. Protein product: CASPDRNTGELFF.

This rearrangement joins TRBV7-2 to TRBJ2-7, with 9 bases fitting TRBD1. This CDR3 is built from 15 residues. The germline V gene has CDR1 SGHTA and CDR2 FQGNSA. Trimming at V came to 1 base and at J to 3 bases, leaving 4 bases not matched to a gene. The CDR3 protein is CASSLVGQGDYEQYF. The CDR3 DNA reads TGTGCCAGCAGCTTAGTGGGACAGGGAGACTACGAGCAGTACTTC.

This clonotype was seen many times. The J gene is TRBJ2-1, the V gene TRBV12-3 or TRBV12-4, with TRBD2 as a possible D gene (5 bases). Trimming cost V 11 bases and J 5 bases, with 16 bases left between them. The CDR3 totals 13 residues. The CDR3 is CACPSPGDNEQFF. Here the CDR3 DNA reads TGTGCCTGTCCTTCCCCCGGGGACAATGAGCAGTTCTTC.

The chain joins TRBV3-1 to TRBJ2-7; D remains unclear. CDR1 and CDR2 (germline): LGHDT, YNNKEL (reference sequence). The CDR3 consists of 12 residues. V was pared by 3 bases and J by 2 bases, with 5 bases between. The CDR3 coding sequence is TGTGCCAGCAGCCATTGGACCTACGAGCAGTACTTC. The encoded protein is CASSHWTYEQYF.

V is TRBV6-2 or TRBV6-3 and J is TRBJ2-1, with unresolved D. Germline CDR1 is MNHEY and CDR2 is SVGEGT. V dropped 5 bases and J dropped 12 bases, with 17 bases sitting between them. The CDR3 covers 13 residues. The CDR3, as DNA: TGTGCCAGCAGTAACCCGGTCCCCGTCAGGCAGTTCTTC. It encodes CASSNPVPVRQFF.